This T cell receptor (beta chain) came from a study of cytomegalovirus exposure and HLA in healthy donors. The CDR3 has 16 residues. Trimming shortened V by 4 bases and J by 1 base, and 17 bases separated the two germline ends. Germline V lookup: CDR1 MGHRA, CDR2 YSYEKL. The protocol was immunoSEQ multiplex PCR, while the TCRdb copy is restricted to in-frame clones and leaves out a portion. The sample holds about 120,000 clones, 85% to 90% seen once. The sample was PBMCs. The receptor was isolated from a woman between 18 and 29 years old in good health and CMV-seropositive. This sequence joins TRBV4-1 and TRBJ2-7, with unresolved D. CDR3 residues: CASSPGFWASSYEQYF. CDR3 DNA sequence: TGCGCCAGCAGCCCCGGCTTTTGGGCCTCTTCCTACGAGCAGTACTTC.